Following are 10 T cell receptor beta chains from one sample sequenced in a study of blood T cells in healthy people across ages. Alongside a J-beta primer mix, a sample-barcoded 5' primer served in a second PCR lasting about 7 to 12 cycles. Each CDR3 protein is one row after TCRdb ran MiXCR on the 5' RACE reads. The top ten clones hold under 20% of a sample with over a million distinct CDR3 sequences, over 35% of them seen once. Sequencing was done on a sample of blood. These receptors came from a woman aged 55-69 years in good health.

Regarding this clonotype: The junction and the germline gene differ at one end; a read error may be behind it. The gene calls are TRBV20-1 and TRBJ2-7; no definite D call. The CDR3 extends over 13 amino acids. Per germline, CDR1 DFQATT and CDR2 SNEGSKA (reference sequence). The CDR3 nucleotides are TGCAGTCCATACCTGGGGTTGCTGGACGAGCGGTACTTC. Protein: CSPYLGLLDERYF.

For this clonotype: No conserved phenylalanine or tryptophan is present at the end of the CDR3, so a read error is the likely explanation. The gene calls are TRBV20-1 and TRBJ2-1, with 11 bases aligning to TRBD2. The CDR3 is 15 amino acids. V was clipped by 0 bases and J by 4 bases; unmatched bases: 2. Germline V gene data show CDR1 as DFQATT and CDR2 as SNEGSKA (reference sequence). This CDR3 reads CSARDVAGGYNEQFV. The CDR3 coding sequence is TGCAGTGCTAGAGATGTAGCGGGAGGGTACAATGAGCAGTTCGTC.

This clonotype was found a few times. CDR3 loop: CSAKLAGTYNEQFF. The CDR3 DNA sequence: TGCAGTGCTAAACTAGCGGGGACCTACAATGAGCAGTTCTTC. This chain links TRBV29-1 with TRBJ2-1, with 10 bases that match TRBD2. Germline-derived CDR1 and CDR2 are SQVTM and ANQGSEA. The CDR3 extends over 14 amino acids.

The chain carries TRBV20-1 and TRBJ1-1; D may be TRBD1 (5 bases). The CDR3 extends over 12 amino acids. Germline V CDR1 and CDR2: DFQATT, SNEGSKA (reference sequence). V lost 6 bases to trimming and J lost 6 bases, with 14 bases between them. In nucleotides, the CDR3 is TGCAGTGCCCCCAATCAGGGCGCTGAAGCTTTCTTT. Amino acid sequence: CSAPNQGAEAFF.

This chain connects TRBV27 to TRBJ2-5; TRBD1 agrees at 10 bases. CDR1 is MNHEY, CDR2 SMNVEV, per germline (reference sequence). J gave up 5 bases and V 8 bases, and 11 bases lay outside the gene matches. The CDR3 is 15 amino acids. CDR3 sequence: CASGPGDRGRETQYF. CDR3 bases: TGTGCCAGCGGTCCGGGGGACAGGGGTAGGGAGACCCAGTACTTC.

This chain joins TRBV18 and TRBJ2-6, with D perhaps matching TRBD2 (5 bases). The CDR3 extends over 17 amino acids. Germline loops: CDR1 KGHSH, CDR2 LQKENI. Trimming stripped 4 bases from V and 1 base from J, with 14 bases between. The CDR3 is CASSLRLGDSGANVLTF. As DNA, the CDR3 is TGTGCCAGCTCACTACGACTGGGAGATTCTGGGGCCAACGTCCTGACTTTC.

The J gene is TRBJ2-5, the V gene TRBV5-5; D call uncertain. Germline V lookup: CDR1 SGHKS, CDR2 YYEKEE (reference sequence). CDR3 length: 15 residues. The germline V and J ends were trimmed by 0 bases and 0 bases, with 9 bases remaining between them. CDR3 coding DNA: TGTGCCAGCAGCTTGGAGTCTTTCTACCAAGAGACCCAGTACTTC. Its protein product is CASSLESFYQETQYF.

The V gene is TRBV6-5, the J gene TRBJ2-5; TRBD2 agrees at 12 bases. The V and J ends lost 4 bases and 2 bases, in that order; junction bases with no gene match: 8. This CDR3 comprises 17 residues. CDR1 and CDR2 (germline): MNHEY, SVGAGI. The DNA of the CDR3 is TGTGCCAGCAGTTCTATACTAGCGGGAGGCGGACAAGAGACCCAGTACTTC. Its translation is CASSSILAGGGQETQYF.

This chain joins TRBV6-2 or TRBV6-3 and TRBJ2-5; the D gene is possibly TRBD2 (5 bases). V was shortened by 7 bases and J by 0 bases, with 15 bases between the two germline ends. The CDR3 length is 15 residues. Germline-derived CDR1 and CDR2 are MNHEY and SVGEGT. CDR3 sequence reads: CASTRRLVDQETQYF. In nucleotides, the CDR3 is TGTGCCAGCACCCGGAGGCTAGTGGACCAAGAGACCCAGTACTTC.

This clonotype has just a few counts. CDR3 DNA: TGTGCCAGCGCTACCCACTGGAACACTGAAGCTTTCTTT. It translates to CASATHWNTEAFF. The genes are TRBV27 and TRBJ1-1; D gene ambiguous. The CDR3 totals 13 residues. Germline V CDR1 and CDR2: MNHEY, SMNVEV (reference sequence). V was trimmed by 8 bases and J by 1 base, leaving 11 bases between them.